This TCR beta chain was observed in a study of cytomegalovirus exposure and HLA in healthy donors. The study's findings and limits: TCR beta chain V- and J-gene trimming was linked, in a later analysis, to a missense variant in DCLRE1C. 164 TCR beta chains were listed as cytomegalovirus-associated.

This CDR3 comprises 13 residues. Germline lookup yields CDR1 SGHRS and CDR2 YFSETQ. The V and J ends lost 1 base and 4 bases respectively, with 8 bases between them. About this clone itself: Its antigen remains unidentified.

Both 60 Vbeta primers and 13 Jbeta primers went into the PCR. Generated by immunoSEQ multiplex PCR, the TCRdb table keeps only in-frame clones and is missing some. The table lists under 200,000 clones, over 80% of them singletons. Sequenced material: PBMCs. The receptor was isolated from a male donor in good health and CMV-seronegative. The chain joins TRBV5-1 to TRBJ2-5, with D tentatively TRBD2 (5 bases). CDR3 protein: CASSLIGGETQYF. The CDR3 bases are TGCGCCAGCAGCTTGATCGGAGGAGAGACCCAGTACTTC.